One sample yielded the 9 T cell receptor beta chains listed below, sequenced in a study of CD8 T cells in Susac syndrome. Random hexamers were used to reverse transcribe roughly 0.45 to 1 ug of RNA. In TCRdb, the immunoSEQ multiplex PCR reads were re-called with MiXCR into one record per CDR3 protein. The sample yields approximately 300,000 distinct CDR3 sequences, 89% seen once. Material: CD8+ T cells from PBMCs. The receptor source for this set is a human donor with multiple sclerosis.

The chain couples TRBV4-1 to TRBJ2-1; unclear D gene. CDR1 and CDR2 (germline): MGHRA, YSYEKL. The CDR3 is made up of 16 amino acids. Between the trimmed V and J ends, which lost 4 bases and 0 bases, there was a span of 13 bases. The CDR3 DNA sequence: TGCGCCAGCAGCCGGATCCCAACGAGCTCCTACAATGAGCAGTTCTTC. Its protein is CASSRIPTSSYNEQFF.

V is TRBV6-5 and J is TRBJ1-1; no clear D. Germline V gene data show CDR1 as MNHEY and CDR2 as SVGAGI. V lost 0 bases and J 4 bases, leaving 15 bases between the germline ends. The CDR3 covers 16 residues. CDR3 nucleotide sequence: TGTGCCAGCAGTTACTCGCACGGGTCGGAGAGCACTGAAGCTTTCTTT. It yields the protein CASSYSHGSESTEAFF.

The rearrangement uses TRBV7-6 and TRBJ2-7, with a tentative D call TRBD2 (5 bases). Trimming stripped 5 bases from V and 5 bases from J, with 13 bases between. This CDR3 contains 13 residues. Germline V gene lookup returns CDR1 SGHVS and CDR2 FNYEAQ. The CDR3 DNA is TGTGCCAGCAGCCCCGAGGAGACTAACGAGCAGTACTTC. It encodes CASSPEETNEQYF.

The chain employs TRBV20-1 and TRBJ2-2; no clear D. V lost 3 bases and J 2 bases, leaving 7 bases between the germline ends. The CDR3 sequence is 13 residues long. Looked up from germline, CDR1 is DFQATT and CDR2 is SNEGSKA (reference sequence). The CDR3 is CSARSPNTGELFF. The CDR3 bases are TGCAGTGCTAGGTCCCCTAACACCGGGGAGCTGTTTTTT.

V usage is TRBV20-1 and J usage is TRBJ2-7, with 12 bases identical to TRBD2. Germline V gene data show CDR1 as DFQATT and CDR2 as SNEGSKA (reference sequence). V shed 0 bases, J shed 4 bases, and the junction held 10 bases outside the gene matches. The CDR3 runs 17 residues. CDR3 DNA sequence: TGCAGTGCTAGAGACAGGGGGACTAGCGGGTTGAAGTACGAGCAGTACTTC. It translates to CSARDRGTSGLKYEQYF.

The chain uses TRBV27 and TRBJ1-1; tentatively, D is TRBD1 (5 bases). The CDR3 is made up of 17 amino acids. V was trimmed by 4 bases and J by 4 bases, leaving 22 bases between them. The V gene's germline CDR1 is MNHEY and CDR2 SMNVEV (reference sequence). In nucleotides, the CDR3 is TGTGCCAGCAGTTCAGCTCCGCCGGGGGAAGGGTCCACTGAAGCTTTCTTT. Amino acids: CASSSAPPGEGSTEAFF.

This clonotype was picked up a small number of times. This chain joins TRBV13 and TRBJ1-2; D remains ambiguous. This CDR3 comprises 14 residues. V dropped 0 bases and J dropped 3 bases, with 8 bases sitting between them. CDR1 PRHDT and CDR2 FYEKMQ come from the germline V gene (reference sequence). The CDR3 is CASSLGGLDYGYTF. The CDR3 DNA reads as TGTGCCAGCAGCTTAGGGGGTCTCGACTATGGCTACACCTTC.

V gene TRBV6-2 or TRBV6-3 combines with J gene TRBJ1-1; unclear D gene. Germline-derived CDR1 and CDR2 are MNHEY and SVGEGT. V was trimmed by 2 bases and J by 5 bases, leaving 15 bases between them. There are 15 residues in the CDR3. The CDR3 bases are TGTGCCAGCAGTTACGGCATTGGGATTAGGACTGAAGCTTTCTTT. Its translation is CASSYGIGIRTEAFF.

This clonotype has only one observation. The V and J genes are TRBV12-3 or TRBV12-4 and TRBJ1-1, with D possibly TRBD1 on 5 matching bases. The CDR3 contains 17 residues. Trimming left V 5 bases short and J 0 bases short, with 19 bases between. CDR3 sequence: CASSPYGVGALNTEAFF. Here the CDR3 DNA reads TGTGCCAGCAGTCCCTACGGGGTCGGGGCCCTGAACACTGAAGCTTTCTTT.